This T cell receptor beta chain came from a study of cytomegalovirus exposure and HLA in healthy donors. In the case of this clone: Antigen unknown.

The CDR3 sequence is 13 residues long. Germline CDR1 reads SEHNR; CDR2 reads FQNEAQ (reference sequence). Trimming removed 1 base from V and 6 bases from J, with 7 bases in between. PCR used 60 Vbeta primers and 13 Jbeta primers. Repertoires were generated with immunoSEQ multiplex PCR, while TCRdb's copy carries only in-frame clones and drops some. The sample contains over 95,000 clones, about three quarters of which appear only once. Study conclusions and caveats: Highly shared variants forming one cluster were likely a sequencing artifact. Information on immune exposure was restricted to one variable (CMV serostatus). There were some 150 TCR beta chains listed as cytomegalovirus-associated.

Sequenced input: PBMCs. The gene calls are TRBV7-9 and TRBJ1-5; D unresolved. This sequence originates from a woman aged 40 to 50 in good health and CMV-seropositive. CDR3 residues: CASSLEEGQPQHF. CDR3 DNA: TGTGCCAGCAGCTTAGAGGAGGGTCAGCCCCAGCATTTT.